What follows describes a single T cell receptor (beta chain). Its recognized antigen is unknown. The record has no base qualities; no much larger clone is one base away. The CDR3 regions of human TCRbeta chains were subjected to immunosequencing. On the authors' methods: TCRs in the repertoires were matched against a reference library of SARS-CoV-2-specific TCRs that had been generated with the MIRA antigen-specificity platform. Breadth was defined as the fraction of unique TCRs that were SARS-CoV-2-associated. Depth was defined as the fraction of total T cells that were SARS-CoV-2-associated. Using the MIRA data, each spike-specific TCR was mapped to the spike region that the TCR reacts to and placed in a CD4 or CD8 class. Log10-transformed breadth and depth values were compared by one-way ANOVA with Sidak's multiple comparisons tests. TCRdb limited this immuneACCESS table to in-frame rearrangements with V and J called. A share of clones is missing; checked studies link under half to unresolved V genes, and the rest is unexplained. V, J and clone size were drawn from that table, and D and trimming were deduced from the DNA. The sample data list around 130,000 clones, and about 94% of these were observed just once. Clones ranked in the top ten supply 5.4% of the sample.

Taken from cysteine to phenylalanine, the CDR3 has 14 residues. The entry retains the CDR3 DNA only, 42 bases that are in frame from base 1. According to the germline V gene (reference sequence), CDR1 reads GTSNPN and CDR2 reads SVGIG. V loses 3 bases of germline sequence and J loses 2 bases, and the interval between the two ends is 11 bases. The data originate from a study of T cell responses to AZD1222 COVID-19 vaccine (dated by TCRdb to the early 2020s). Background on the whole study: AZD1222 recipients with second doses at about 4 weeks or about 12 weeks were pooled, because spike-specific TCR depth and breadth did not differ between schedules. A total of under 250 trial participants underwent TCR sequencing, of whom roughly 210 had received two doses of AZD1222 and about 25 had received two doses of the MenACWY control vaccine. Trial participants were enrolled by age into 18-55, 56-69 and 70-plus year subgroups, with around 140, 26 and 57 TCR-sequenced participants respectively. Overall study outcomes, separate from this receptor: The vaccine-associated CD4 TCRs covered the entire spike protein, and the dominant responses fell in regions 160-218 and 743-854. The 56-69-year group was small, and its depth increase did not reach significance, likely because of low power. Only five or six AZD1222 recipients were SARS-CoV-2 seropositive at baseline, limiting conclusions about previously exposed vaccinees. Participants were mostly white British and included more females than males, and it was suggested by the authors that clonal diversity may have been underestimated. Because no day 14 peak-response samples were available, the repertoires could be characterized only after the peak T cell response. Spike-specific TCR breadth and depth rose significantly after two AZD1222 doses compared with day 0 and with MenACWY recipients. Reportedly, close to half of the unique spike-specific TCRs recognized epitopes lying outside the regions that are mutated in the B.1.351 and B.1.1.7 variants.

The time point tag for this specimen amounts to: baseline before first vaccination. Samples from vaccinated people were obtained from the UK trials COV001 and COV002, which included a single-blind randomized controlled phase 2/3 trial of AZD1222 (ChAdOx1 nCoV-19) in healthy adults. For TCRbeta chain sequencing, PBMC samples were collected from trial participants at day 0 and at day 28 after the second dose. This sample comprised peripheral blood, obtained on day 0 of AZD1222 vaccination. This TCR was recovered from an adult in good health. The rearranged chain carries TRBV30 and TRBJ1-5; there is no confident call for the D gene. The sequenced DNA: TGTGCCTGGAGGGCGGGGTTCGGCAATCAGCCCCAGCATTTT. This yields the protein CAWRAGFGNQPQHF.